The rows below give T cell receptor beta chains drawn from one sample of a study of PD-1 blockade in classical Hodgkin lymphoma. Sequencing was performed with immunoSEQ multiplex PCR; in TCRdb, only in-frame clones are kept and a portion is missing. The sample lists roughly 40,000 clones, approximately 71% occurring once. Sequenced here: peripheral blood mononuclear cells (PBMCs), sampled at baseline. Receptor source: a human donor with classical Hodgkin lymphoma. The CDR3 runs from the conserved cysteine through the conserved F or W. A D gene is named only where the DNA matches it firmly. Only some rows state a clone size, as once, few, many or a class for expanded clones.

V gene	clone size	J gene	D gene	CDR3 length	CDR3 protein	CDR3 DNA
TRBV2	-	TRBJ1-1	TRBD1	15	CASSAGQVMNTEAFF	TGTGCCAGCAGTGCTGGACAGGTCATGAACACTGAAGCTTTCTTT
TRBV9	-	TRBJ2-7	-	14	CASSVVGAGSEQYF	TGTGCCAGCAGCGTAGTGGGGGCGGGTAGTGAGCAGTACTTC
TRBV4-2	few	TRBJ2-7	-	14	CASSQTRDTYEQYF	TGTGCCAGCAGCCAGACCCGGGACACCTACGAGCAGTACTTC
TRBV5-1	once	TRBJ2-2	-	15	CASSFRDANTGELFF	TGCGCCAGCAGCTTCCGGGACGCAAACACCGGGGAGCTGTTTTTT
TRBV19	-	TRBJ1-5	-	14	CASRTGLGNQPQHF	TGTGCCAGCCGCACAGGACTCGGCAATCAGCCCCAGCATTTT
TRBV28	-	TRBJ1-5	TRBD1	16	CASRPTQGTHNQPQHF	TGTGCCAGCAGACCCACACAGGGGACCCACAATCAGCCCCAGCATTTT
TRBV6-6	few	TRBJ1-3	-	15	CASSYSSTAGNTIYF	TGTGCCAGCAGTTACTCGAGTACCGCTGGAAACACCATATATTTT
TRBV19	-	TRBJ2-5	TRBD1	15	CASSAGTDGQETQYF	TGTGCCAGTAGTGCCGGGACAGACGGCCAAGAGACCCAGTACTTC
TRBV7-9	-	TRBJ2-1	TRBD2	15	CASSSRSGGYNEQFF	TGTGCCAGCAGCTCCCGCAGCGGGGGATACAATGAGCAGTTCTTC
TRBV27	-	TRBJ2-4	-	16	CASSLSRSRAKNIQYF	TGTGCCAGCAGTTTATCCCGCAGCAGAGCCAAAAACATTCAGTACTTC
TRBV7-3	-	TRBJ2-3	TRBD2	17	CASSLPGLAGVGDTQYF	TGTGCCAGCAGCTTACCGGGACTAGCGGGAGTTGGGGATACGCAGTATTTT
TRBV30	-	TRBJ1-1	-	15	CAWSHTGPKRTEAFF	TGTGCCTGGAGTCACACAGGACCTAAGAGGACTGAAGCTTTCTTT
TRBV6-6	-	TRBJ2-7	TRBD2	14	CASSLTSGGAGQYF	TGTGCCAGCAGCCTAACTAGCGGGGGGGCCGGGCAGTACTTC
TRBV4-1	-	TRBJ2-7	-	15	CASSQMEGGSYEQYF	TGCGCCAGCAGCCAGATGGAGGGGGGTTCCTACGAGCAGTACTTC
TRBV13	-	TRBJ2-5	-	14	CASSPLGSQETQYF	TGTGCCAGCAGCCCCCTGGGCAGCCAAGAGACCCAGTACTTC
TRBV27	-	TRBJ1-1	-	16	CASSWRHAAGGTEAFF	TGTGCCAGCAGTTGGAGACACGCTGCCGGGGGCACTGAAGCTTTCTTT
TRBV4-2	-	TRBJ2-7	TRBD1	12	CASRDRGDEQYF	TGTGCCAGCAGGGACAGGGGTGACGAGCAGTACTTC
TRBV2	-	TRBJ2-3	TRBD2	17	CASSPWWVAGGRDTQYF	TGTGCCAGCAGCCCCTGGTGGGTAGCGGGGGGGCGAGATACGCAGTATTTT
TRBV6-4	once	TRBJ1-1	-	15	CASSELPGLDTEAFF	TGTGCCAGCAGTGAACTACCGGGACTAGACACTGAAGCTTTCTTT
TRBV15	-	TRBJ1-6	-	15	CATSRSDSSHSPLHF	TGTGCCACCAGCAGGTCGGACAGTTCACATTCACCCCTCCACTTT
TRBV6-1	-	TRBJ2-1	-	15	CASSEGRTHYNEQFF	TGTGCCAGCAGTGAAGGGAGGACCCACTACAATGAGCAGTTCTTC
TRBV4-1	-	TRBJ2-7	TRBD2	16	CASSQDPGAGGYEQYF	TGCGCCAGCAGCCAAGATCCCGGGGCGGGGGGCTACGAGCAGTACTTC
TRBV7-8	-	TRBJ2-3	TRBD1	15	CASTPTGASTDTQYF	TGTGCCAGCACCCCGACAGGGGCTAGCACAGATACGCAGTATTTT